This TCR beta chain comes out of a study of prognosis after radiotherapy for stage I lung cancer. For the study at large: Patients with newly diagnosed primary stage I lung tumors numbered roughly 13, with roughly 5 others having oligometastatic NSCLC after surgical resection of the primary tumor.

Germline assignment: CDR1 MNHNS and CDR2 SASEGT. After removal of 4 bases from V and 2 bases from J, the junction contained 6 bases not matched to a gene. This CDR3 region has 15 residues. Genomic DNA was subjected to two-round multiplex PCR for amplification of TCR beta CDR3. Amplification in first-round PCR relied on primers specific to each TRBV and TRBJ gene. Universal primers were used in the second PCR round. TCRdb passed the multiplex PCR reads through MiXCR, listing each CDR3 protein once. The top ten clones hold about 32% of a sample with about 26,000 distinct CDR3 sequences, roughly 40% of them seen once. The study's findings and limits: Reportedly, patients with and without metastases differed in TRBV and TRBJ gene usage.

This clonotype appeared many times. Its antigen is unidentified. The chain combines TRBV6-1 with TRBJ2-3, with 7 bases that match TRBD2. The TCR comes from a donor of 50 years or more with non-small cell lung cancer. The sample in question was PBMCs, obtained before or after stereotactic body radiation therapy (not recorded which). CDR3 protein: CASSALAVNTDTQYF. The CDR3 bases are TGTGCCAGCAGTGCCCTAGCGGTTAACACAGATACGCAGTATTTT.